Reported below is one T cell receptor (beta chain). As yet, its antigen is unknown. The data belong to a study of T cell responses to AZD1222 COVID-19 vaccine. Study-level points and caveats: Reports say nearly half of spike-specific TCRs go after unmutated variant regions.

Measured with immunoSEQ multiplex PCR; TCRdb has only the in-frame clones, and not every one. The data show some 84,000 clones, roughly 88% seen once. Doses given second, at about 4 or about 12 weeks, were pooled. V shed 3 bases and J shed 5 bases, with 19 bases lying between them. The CDR3 spans 16 residues. CDR1 SGHRS and CDR2 YFSETQ come from the germline V gene. The sequencing here drew on peripheral blood, taken 28 days after the second AZD1222 dose. The receptor comes from an adult who received the AZD1222 COVID-19 vaccine. This sequence joins TRBV5-1 and TRBJ2-3; possible D gene TRBD2, 5 bases. The CDR3 sequence: CASSSEPRGVVDTQYF. The CDR3 region has the DNA TGCGCCAGCAGCTCCGAACCCCGGGGTGTAGTAGATACGCAGTATTTT.